This TCR beta chain was found in a study of T-cell memory formation after mild COVID-19. In TCRdb, the 5' RACE reads were re-called with MiXCR into one record per CDR3 protein. In the table there are hundreds of thousands of distinct CDR3 sequences, 25% to 30% of which are singletons. V lost 1 base and J 4 bases, leaving 8 bases between the germline ends. Germline V lookup: CDR1 SGHKS, CDR2 YYEKEE (reference sequence). The length of the CDR3 is 13 residues. The V and J genes are TRBV5-5 and TRBJ1-2, with no clear D. The source is an adult woman who had mild COVID-19 (a few samples of this study predate the infection). Cell type and time point are not known. The specimen sequenced was PBMCs or a T cell subset sorted from them (not recorded which). The DNA of the CDR3 is TGTGCCAGCAGCTTGCCCGGGCGCTATGGCTACACCTTC. Protein product: CASSLPGRYGYTF. The full variable domain, completed using reference TRBV5-5 and TRBJ1-2, is DAGVTQSPTHLIKTRGQQVTLRCSPISGHKSVSWYQQVLGQGPQFIFQYYEKEERGRGNFPDRFSARQFPNYSSELNVNALLLGDSALYLCASSLPGRYGYTFGSGTRLTVV.